These 8 T cell receptor beta chains share one sample of origin, sequenced in a study of T cell responses to AZD1222 COVID-19 vaccine. Repertoires were generated with immunoSEQ multiplex PCR, while TCRdb's copy carries only in-frame clones and drops some. The sample includes 250,000 to 300,000 clones, 90% to 95% of them seen just once. Source: peripheral blood, taken 28 days after the second AZD1222 dose. These TCRs come from an adult who received the AZD1222 COVID-19 vaccine.

On this clone: An end of the junction differs from the germline gene, which may be a read error. The V and J genes are TRBV7-7 and TRBJ2-1; D is ambiguous. The CDR3 has 13 residues. Germline V gene lookup returns CDR1 SSHAT and CDR2 FNYEAQ (reference sequence). The CDR3 protein is CASSLGLGNEQFF. CDR3 coding DNA: TGTGCTAGCAGCTTGGGGTTGGGCAATGAGCAGTTCTTC.

V and J are TRBV5-1 and TRBJ2-1, with TRBD2 matching 13 bases. The CDR3 length is 15 residues. The germline V gene has CDR1 SGHRS and CDR2 YFSETQ. V gave up 5 bases and J gave up 7 bases; unmatched junction bases: 6. The CDR3 bases are TGCGCCAGCAGTCCCACTAGCGGGAGGGGGAATGAGCAGTTCTTC. Translated: CASSPTSGRGNEQFF.

The rearrangement uses TRBV9 and TRBJ2-1; the match to TRBD1 covers 12 bases. V lost 3 bases, J lost 8 bases, and 12 bases stayed unmatched. In germline, CDR1 is SGDLS, CDR2 YYNGEE. The CDR3 consists of 17 residues. In DNA form, the CDR3 reads TGTGCCAGCAGCGCTCCCGGGACAGGGGGCGCGCTCTATGAGCAGTTCTTC. Translation gives CASSAPGTGGALYEQFF.

This chain uses TRBV7-8 with TRBJ2-6; D perhaps matches TRBD1 (6 bases). Germline assignment: CDR1 SGHVS and CDR2 FQNEAQ. V lost 5 bases and J lost 0, with 20 bases in between. This CDR3 has 19 residues. CDR3 DNA: TGTGCCAGCAGCCGCTTCGGGCAGGGGATCCTCTCTGGGGCCAACGTCCTGACTTTC. It is translated as CASSRFGQGILSGANVLTF.

The V call is TRBV5-1, the J call TRBJ1-1; tentatively, D is TRBD1 (6 bases). Germline V gives CDR1 SGHRS, CDR2 YFSETQ. There are 14 residues in the CDR3. The ends were cut back, 2 bases at V and 1 base at J, with 9 bases in the middle. In DNA, the CDR3 is TGCGCCAGCAGCTTCCTAGGGGGGAACACTGAAGCTTTCTTT. Protein sequence: CASSFLGGNTEAFF.

This clone has just one count. The chain joins TRBV19 to TRBJ2-2, with D possibly TRBD2 on 5 matching bases. CDR1 and CDR2 from the germline V gene are LNHDA and SQIVND (reference sequence). V was trimmed by 3 bases and J by 4 bases, leaving 12 bases between them. The CDR3 has 15 residues. The CDR3 coding sequence is TGTGCCAGTAGTATCCCGAACCTAGCCACCGGGGAGCTGTTTTTT. Its translation: CASSIPNLATGELFF. The full variable domain, its missing parts supplied by reference TRBV19 and TRBJ2-2, is DGGITQSPKYLFRKEGQNVTLSCEQNLNHDAMYWYRQDPGQGLRLIYYSQIVNDFQKGDIAEGYSVSREKKESFPLTVTSAQKNPTAFYLCASSIPNLATGELFFGEGSRLTVL.

The chain links TRBV3-1 (or the pseudogene TRBV3-2) to TRBJ2-5, with TRBD2 as a possible D gene (5 bases). Germline CDR1 LGHDT, CDR2 YNNKEL (reference sequence). This CDR3 has 12 amino acids. V lost 4 bases and J lost 5, with 8 bases in between. CDR3 loop: CASSPRGETQYF. The CDR3 region has the DNA TGTGCCAGCAGCCCTCGCGGGGAGACCCAGTACTTC.

The chain carries TRBV6-2 or TRBV6-3 and TRBJ1-1, with D tentatively TRBD1 (6 bases). Germline assignment: CDR1 MNHEY and CDR2 SVGEGT. The CDR3 is 15 amino acids. Between the trimmed V and J ends, which lost 2 bases and 1 base, there was a span of 11 bases. The CDR3 loop is CASSYVPGANTEAFF. CDR3 nucleotide sequence: TGTGCCAGCAGTTACGTCCCAGGGGCGAACACTGAAGCTTTCTTT.